The rows below give T cell receptor beta chains drawn from one sample of a study of human T cells and chemical hapten exposure. TCRdb reanalysed the RACE reads using MiXCR and keeps one entry per CDR3 protein. The sample shows approximately 370,000 distinct CDR3 sequences, around 5.5% of them seen only once. The material sequenced was whole blood, taken in connection with sensitization to the hapten diphenylcyclopropenone (DPC). The receptors were gathered from a woman under 30 with alopecia areata. Some clones in this sample may be carry-over from other donors' samples. The CDR3 runs from the conserved cysteine through the conserved F or W. D genes are given only for firm matches. Size is omitted from some rows. Given values are once, few, many or a class for expanded clones.

v_gene: TRBV18
len: 14
j_gene: TRBJ2-1
abundance: NA
d_gene: NA
CDR3nt: TGTGCCAGCTCAACGCGGAGCTCCTACAATGAGCAGTTCTTC
CDR3aa: CASSTRSSYNEQFF

v_gene: TRBV27
len: 15
j_gene: TRBJ2-1
abundance: many
d_gene: TRBD2
CDR3nt: TGTGCCAGCAGTTTATCGCGCTCTAGCGGCTGGGAGCAGTTCTTC
CDR3aa: CASSLSRSSGWEQFF

v_gene: TRBV7-3
len: 15
j_gene: TRBJ1-2
abundance: NA
d_gene: TRBD1
CDR3nt: TGTGCCAGCAGCTCGAACGGCCTGGACAGGGCTGGCTACACCTTC
CDR3aa: CASSSNGLDRAGYTF

v_gene: TRBV5-4
len: 16
j_gene: TRBJ2-3
abundance: NA
d_gene: NA
CDR3nt: TGTGCCAGCAGCTTGGCCGAGGGGGTTGGTGCAGATACGCAGTATTTT
CDR3aa: CASSLAEGVGADTQYF

v_gene: TRBV3-1
len: 16
j_gene: TRBJ2-1
abundance: NA
d_gene: TRBD2
CDR3nt: TGTGCCAGCGCACATAGCGGGGGCGCGTCGGCGAGTGAGCAGTTCTTC
CDR3aa: CASAHSGGASASEQFF

v_gene: TRBV7-2
len: 13
j_gene: TRBJ2-3
abundance: NA
d_gene: NA
CDR3nt: TGTGCCAGCAGACCCCACCCGCAAGAGACGCAGTATTTT
CDR3aa: CASRPHPQETQYF

v_gene: TRBV6-5
len: 14
j_gene: TRBJ2-7
abundance: many
d_gene: TRBD1
CDR3nt: TGTGCCAGCAGTCACCGGGACAGGGGCTACGAGCAGTACTTC
CDR3aa: CASSHRDRGYEQYF

v_gene: TRBV4-1
len: 17
j_gene: TRBJ2-6
abundance: many
d_gene: NA
CDR3nt: TGCGCCAGCAGCCAAGATCAGAGGCCCTCTGGGGCCAACGTCCTGACTTTC
CDR3aa: CASSQDQRPSGANVLTF

v_gene: TRBV20-1
len: 14
j_gene: TRBJ2-3
abundance: NA
d_gene: NA
CDR3nt: TGCAGTGCTAGAGATCCAGGGGTGGCAGATACGCAGTATTTT
CDR3aa: CSARDPGVADTQYF

v_gene: TRBV5-4
len: 13
j_gene: TRBJ2-3
abundance: NA
d_gene: NA
CDR3nt: TGTGCCAGCAGCGGCGGGACGGCAGATACGCAGTATTTT
CDR3aa: CASSGGTADTQYF

v_gene: TRBV5-5
len: 16
j_gene: TRBJ1-3
abundance: many
d_gene: NA
CDR3nt: TGTGCCAGCAGCTCTTCCCCGGTCCCCGGACGAAACACCATATATTTT
CDR3aa: CASSSSPVPGRNTIYF

v_gene: TRBV4-2
len: 16
j_gene: TRBJ2-7
abundance: NA
d_gene: NA
CDR3nt: TGTGCCAGCAGCTCAGGCCCTAGCCTGTCTTCCTACGAGCAGTACTTC
CDR3aa: CASSSGPSLSSYEQYF

v_gene: TRBV7-3
len: 15
j_gene: TRBJ1-1
abundance: NA
d_gene: NA
CDR3nt: TGTGCCAGCAGCTTAGCGTCCCAAGGGAACACTGAAGCTTTCTTT
CDR3aa: CASSLASQGNTEAFF

v_gene: TRBV2
len: 15
j_gene: TRBJ2-5
abundance: few
d_gene: TRBD2
CDR3nt: TGTGCCAGCAGAAGACTAGCGGGGGTGAGAGAGACCCAGTACTTC
CDR3aa: CASRRLAGVRETQYF

v_gene: TRBV5-1
len: 14
j_gene: TRBJ1-4
abundance: many
d_gene: NA
CDR3nt: TGCGCCAGCAGCTCGACAGCAACTAATGAAAAACTGTTTTTT
CDR3aa: CASSSTATNEKLFF

v_gene: TRBV4-3
len: 16
j_gene: TRBJ1-1
abundance: few
d_gene: TRBD1
CDR3nt: TGCGCCAGCAGCCCAGTTACAGGGGGCGCGAGCACTGAAGCTTTCTTT
CDR3aa: CASSPVTGGASTEAFF

v_gene: TRBV4-1
len: 20
j_gene: TRBJ1-5
abundance: NA
d_gene: NA
CDR3nt: TGCGCCAGCAGCCAAGCAATACCAGGGGTCCTATCAGGCCCCAATCAGCCCCAGCATTTT
CDR3aa: CASSQAIPGVLSGPNQPQHF

v_gene: TRBV6-2/TRBV6-3
len: 17
j_gene: TRBJ1-1
abundance: few
d_gene: NA
CDR3nt: TGTGCCAGCAGTTATTCCCGGGACTCCTCCGCCCGATGGAAGGCTTTCTTT
CDR3aa: CASSYSRDSSARWKAFF

v_gene: TRBV20-1
len: 15
j_gene: TRBJ1-2
abundance: many
d_gene: TRBD1
CDR3nt: TGCAGTGCTAGAGGCCTTAAAGACAGGGGCTATGGCTACACCTTC
CDR3aa: CSARGLKDRGYGYTF

v_gene: TRBV11-2
len: 14
j_gene: TRBJ1-1
abundance: few
d_gene: NA
CDR3nt: TGTGCCAGCAGCTTAACTAGCAGGGGCACTGAAGCTTTCTTT
CDR3aa: CASSLTSRGTEAFF

v_gene: TRBV9
len: 13
j_gene: TRBJ1-6
abundance: NA
d_gene: NA
CDR3nt: TGTGCCAGCAGTGAGACTAGGCAGTCACCCCTCCACTTT
CDR3aa: CASSETRQSPLHF

v_gene: TRBV4-3
len: 15
j_gene: TRBJ1-1
abundance: few
d_gene: NA
CDR3nt: TGCGCCAGCAGCCAAGATGAGGAGGGCTGGACTGAAGCTTTCTTT
CDR3aa: CASSQDEEGWTEAFF

v_gene: TRBV29-1
len: 14
j_gene: TRBJ1-4
abundance: once
d_gene: NA
CDR3nt: TGCAGCGTTGTTGGGGGCACAACTAATGAAAAACTGCTTTTT
CDR3aa: CSVVGGTTNEKLLF

v_gene: TRBV7-2
len: 16
j_gene: TRBJ2-3
abundance: NA
d_gene: TRBD2
CDR3nt: TGTGCCAGCAGCCCAGTTCGGACTAGCGTGGGAGATACGCAGTATTTT
CDR3aa: CASSPVRTSVGDTQYF

v_gene: TRBV3-1
len: 20
j_gene: TRBJ1-2
abundance: few
d_gene: NA
CDR3nt: TGTGCCAGCAGCCAAGGAACCCAAGGGAAGGGAGGTCGGAGGAGATATGGCTACACCTTC
CDR3aa: CASSQGTQGKGGRRRYGYTF

v_gene: TRBV5-1
len: 16
j_gene: TRBJ2-1
abundance: many
d_gene: TRBD2
CDR3nt: TGCGCCAGCAGCCCCCCCGGGACTAGTATCTACAATGAGCAGTTCTTC
CDR3aa: CASSPPGTSIYNEQFF

v_gene: TRBV12-3/TRBV12-4
len: 18
j_gene: TRBJ2-3
abundance: many
d_gene: TRBD1
CDR3nt: TGTGCCAGCTCCTACCTTGCGATGACAGGGGGCGCTTGGGATACGCAGTATTTT
CDR3aa: CASSYLAMTGGAWDTQYF

v_gene: TRBV12-3/TRBV12-4
len: 15
j_gene: TRBJ1-5
abundance: NA
d_gene: NA
CDR3nt: TGTGCCAGCAGTTTGGGCAGGACGGGTGATCGGCCCCAGCATTTT
CDR3aa: CASSLGRTGDRPQHF

v_gene: TRBV3-1
len: 15
j_gene: TRBJ1-2
abundance: many
d_gene: TRBD1
CDR3nt: TGTGCCAGCAGCCTGGGGACAGGCGCTAGGGGAGGCTACACCTTC
CDR3aa: CASSLGTGARGGYTF

v_gene: TRBV5-1
len: 13
j_gene: TRBJ1-1
abundance: many
d_gene: NA
CDR3nt: TGCGCCAGCAGCTTGGAAATGAACACTGAAGCTTTCTTT
CDR3aa: CASSLEMNTEAFF

v_gene: TRBV6-5
len: 12
j_gene: TRBJ1-2
abundance: many
d_gene: NA
CDR3nt: TGTGCCAGCAGTCGAGACTTTTATGGCTACACCTTC
CDR3aa: CASSRDFYGYTF

v_gene: TRBV20-1
len: 12
j_gene: TRBJ2-7
abundance: few
d_gene: TRBD1
CDR3nt: TGCAGTGCTAGGGGTGACAGGGTTGAGCAGTACTTC
CDR3aa: CSARGDRVEQYF

v_gene: TRBV2
len: 14
j_gene: TRBJ2-2
abundance: NA
d_gene: NA
CDR3nt: TGTGCCAGCAGCCCCCTCCAAAACACCGGGGAGCTGTTTTTT
CDR3aa: CASSPLQNTGELFF

v_gene: TRBV4-2
len: 15
j_gene: TRBJ1-5
abundance: NA
d_gene: NA
CDR3nt: TGTGCCAGCAGCCAAGGGGTTCCGAGCAATCAGCCCCAGCATTTT
CDR3aa: CASSQGVPSNQPQHF

v_gene: TRBV7-2
len: 14
j_gene: TRBJ1-1
abundance: few
d_gene: TRBD1
CDR3nt: TGTGCCAGCAGCTCGGACAGGGCGAACACTGAAGCTTTCTTT
CDR3aa: CASSSDRANTEAFF

v_gene: TRBV7-9
len: 15
j_gene: TRBJ1-6
abundance: few
d_gene: NA
CDR3nt: TGTGCCAGCAGCTTAGCAGGGTTGGATGATTCACCCCTCCACTTT
CDR3aa: CASSLAGLDDSPLHF

v_gene: TRBV20-1
len: 15
j_gene: TRBJ1-6
abundance: few
d_gene: NA
CDR3nt: TGCAGTGCTAGCCGCCAGAGTAAGGATAATTCACCCCTCCACTTT
CDR3aa: CSASRQSKDNSPLHF